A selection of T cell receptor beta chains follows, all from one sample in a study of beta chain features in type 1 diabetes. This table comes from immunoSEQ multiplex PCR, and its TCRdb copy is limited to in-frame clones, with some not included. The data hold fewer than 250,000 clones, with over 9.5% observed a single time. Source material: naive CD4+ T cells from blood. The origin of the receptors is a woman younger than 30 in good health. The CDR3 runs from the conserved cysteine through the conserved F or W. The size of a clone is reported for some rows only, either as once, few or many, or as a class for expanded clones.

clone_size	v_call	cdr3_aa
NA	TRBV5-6	CASSLITSVQETQYF
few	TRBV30	CAWSKGMNTEAFF
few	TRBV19	CASSIGPQGARDEQFF
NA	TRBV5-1	CASSPGQENQPQHF
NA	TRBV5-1	CASSSGLAVPSGANVLTF
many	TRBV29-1	CSATYPVRGTEAFF
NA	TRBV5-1	CASSLADRDGEKLFF
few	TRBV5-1	CASSFGTSGDGAYNEQFF
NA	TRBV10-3	CAISEAGTGEETQYF
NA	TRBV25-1	CASSDRATEAFF
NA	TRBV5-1	CASSPRQGAEDTEAFF
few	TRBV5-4	CASSSPARGASYNEQFF
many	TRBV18	CASSPGQGVHF
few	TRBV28	CASRPPTRFYEQYF
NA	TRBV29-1	CSVLGRYGYTF
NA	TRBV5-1	CASRTGTGYEQYF
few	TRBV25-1	CASSDPRQGLESPLHF
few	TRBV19	CASRDTGGFYEQYF
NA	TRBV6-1	CASSVRDSYEQYF
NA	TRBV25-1	CASSGPWTGVGEAFF
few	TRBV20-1	CSASGIYEQYF
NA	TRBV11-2	CASSLLGETSVKTQYF
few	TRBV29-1	CSVEAEGPNPYEQYF
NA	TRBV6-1	CASFSFATGKNIQYF
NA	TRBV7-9	CASSSMGTSGYEQYF
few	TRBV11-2	CASSLVRSHEQYF
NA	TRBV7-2	CASSSDRTNSPLHF
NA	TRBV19	CASSNRGTEAFF
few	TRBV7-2	CASSLPLGGQTYQETQYF
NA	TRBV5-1	CASSPPGTSGRAFGSYEQYF
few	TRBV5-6	CASSSPISNQPQHF
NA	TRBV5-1	CASSLGPAGGPSYEQYF
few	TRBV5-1	CASSWGLAGLPYEQYF
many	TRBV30	CAWSRGTNEQFF
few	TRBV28	CASSLFSQRGATDTQYF
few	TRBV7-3	CASSPRWTDYNEQFF
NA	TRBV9	CASSVASGRVQETQYF
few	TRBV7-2	CASSLGGLAGADTQYF
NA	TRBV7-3	CASSSTGGTGELFF
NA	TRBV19	CASSIQGAVSEAFF
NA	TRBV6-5	CASSYGVTGLSYEQYF
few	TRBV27	CASSVSGVSTDTQYF
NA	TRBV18	CASSQAGTGSYNEQFF
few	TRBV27	CASSLPGRGGYTF
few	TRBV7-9	CASSYYQTGGLNSPLHF
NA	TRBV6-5	CASSRGGDVSYEQYF
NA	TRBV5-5	CASSPEGSSYEQYF
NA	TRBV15	CATSNGLAGGPIDFREQYF
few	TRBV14	CASSQQGGYGYTF
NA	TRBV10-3	CAMGTGTGDSEQYF
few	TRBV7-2	CASSWNRDRGNEQFF
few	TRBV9	CASSVVSGGLRTDTQYF
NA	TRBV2	CASSLNRASDEKLFF
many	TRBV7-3	CASSPWRGGTDTQYF